These 27 T cell receptor beta chains were all obtained from the same sample, sequenced in a study of blood T cell repertoires in COVID-19. Libraries were prepared by immunoSEQ multiplex PCR; TCRdb keeps only in-frame clonotypes and omits some of them. The table shows 150,000 or so clones, with approximately 83% occurring only once. The sequenced sample consisted of peripheral blood. These receptors originate from a woman in her fifties or sixties with acute or convalescent COVID-19.

V is TRBV5-1 and J is TRBJ2-7, with TRBD2 identical over 7 bases. CDR3 length: 15 residues. CDR1 and CDR2 from the germline V gene are SGHRS and YFSETQ. V lost 5 bases, J lost 0 bases, and 8 bases stayed unmatched. This CDR3 is CASRPTSESSYEQYF. CDR3 nucleotides: TGCGCCAGCAGGCCCACTAGCGAAAGCTCCTACGAGCAGTACTTC.

The chain uses TRBV11-2 and TRBJ1-1; D is ambiguous. The ends were cut back, 8 bases at V and 4 bases at J, with 11 bases in the middle. This CDR3 has 12 residues. The germline V gene encodes CDR1 SGHAT and CDR2 FQNNGV. DNA for the CDR3: TGTGCCAGCGGGAGGCAGGTCACTGAAGCTTTCTTT. This gives the protein CASGRQVTEAFF.

The chain couples TRBV25-1 to TRBJ2-5; TRBD1 is a possible D gene (6 bases). This CDR3 region has 14 residues. From germline, CDR1 is MGHDK and CDR2 SYGVNS. The V end lost 2 bases, the J end lost 4 bases, and 11 bases lay between the germline ends. CDR3 residues: CASSEGGRRETQYF. The CDR3 DNA is TGTGCCAGCAGTGAAGGGGGCCGGCGAGAGACCCAGTACTTC.

The CDR3 nucleotides read TGTGCCAGCAGCTTAGACCTACAAGGGACAGGGAGACAGCCCCAGCATTTT. It codes for CASSLDLQGTGRQPQHF. The chain couples TRBV7-9 to TRBJ1-5, with 9 nucleotides matching TRBD1. This CDR3 region has 17 residues. Per germline, CDR1 SEHNR and CDR2 FQNEAQ (reference sequence). The trim removed 1 base at V and 7 bases at J, leaving 11 bases unmatched.

This clone was picked up one time. CDR3 sequence: CASSSWPPYEQYF. The CDR3 DNA reads as TGTGCCAGCAGCTCGTGGCCCCCCTACGAGCAGTACTTC. The chain uses TRBV7-9 and TRBJ2-7; D gene uncertain. Trimming pared 4 bases from V and 2 bases from J, leaving 9 bases between. CDR1 is SEHNR, CDR2 FQNEAQ, per germline (reference sequence). The CDR3 loop spans 13 amino acids. Full variable domain (remainder filled in from reference TRBV7-9 and TRBJ2-7): DTGVSQNPRHKITKRGQNVTFRCDPISEHNRLYWYRQTLGQGPEFLTYFQNEAQLEKSRLLSDRFSAERPKGSFSTLEIQRTEQGDSAMYLCASSSWPPYEQYFGPGTRLTVT.

This chain connects TRBV28 to TRBJ1-4; TRBD1 aligns across 7 bases. This CDR3 contains 14 residues. Germline V gene lookup returns CDR1 MDHEN and CDR2 SYDVKM. J was trimmed by 8 bases and V by 10 bases; bases with no gene match: 13. CDR3: CATSLTGQVEKLFF. The CDR3 nucleotides read TGTGCCACCTCTCTCACCGGACAGGTCGAAAAACTGTTTTTT.

This chain links TRBV5-1 with TRBJ1-1; D is undetermined. The V gene lost 0 bases and the J gene lost 0 bases, with 12 bases spanning the gap. Germline V lookup: CDR1 SGHRS, CDR2 YFSETQ. The CDR3 is made up of 16 amino acids. The CDR3 nucleotides read TGCGCCAGCAGCTTGGCCGGCGGGGTAGTGAACACTGAAGCTTTCTTT. This sequence encodes CASSLAGGVVNTEAFF.

The rearrangement links TRBV30 to TRBJ2-7; D remains ambiguous. Germline V CDR1 and CDR2: GTSNPN, SVGIG (reference sequence). Trimming took 3 bases from V and 2 from J, leaving 14 bases between them. The CDR3 loop spans 14 amino acids. DNA for the CDR3: TGTGCCTGGAGCGCTAGACTGGAAACCTACGAGCAGTACTTC. As protein: CAWSARLETYEQYF.

This clone was detected a few times. The rearrangement links TRBV18 to TRBJ1-2, with a weak D call TRBD1 (6 bases). This CDR3 has 14 amino acids. Trimming removed 6 bases from V and 2 bases from J, with 13 bases in between. Germline V CDR1 and CDR2: KGHSH, LQKENI. The CDR3 reads CASSRTEDNYGYTF. The CDR3 DNA reads as TGTGCCAGCTCCAGGACAGAGGACAACTATGGCTACACCTTC.

The J gene is TRBJ1-4, the V gene TRBV21-1; the D call TRBD1 from the table was never checked on the DNA. TRBV21-1 is recorded as a pseudogene. This CDR3 has 18 amino acids. The CDR3 DNA reads TGTGCCAGCAGCCGCTGTTGGGGGCTCAGGAGGAGTGTTGAAAAACTGTTTTTT. This gives the protein CASSRCWGLRRSVEKLFF.

This clone was seen a handful of times. The chain couples TRBV19 to TRBJ1-1; D uncertain. V lost 6 bases, J lost 6 bases, and 14 bases lay in between. The CDR3 contains 13 residues. Germline assignment: CDR1 LNHDA and CDR2 SQIVND (reference sequence). The CDR3 DNA reads TGTGCCAGTAGGAGAGCGCTGGGAGCTGAAGCTTTCTTT. Its translation: CASRRALGAEAFF. Supplemented by reference TRBV19 and TRBJ1-1, the full variable domain reads DGGITQSPKYLFRKEGQNVTLSCEQNLNHDAMYWYRQDPGQGLRLIYYSQIVNDFQKGDIAEGYSVSREKKESFPLTVTSAQKNPTAFYLCASRRALGAEAFFGQGTRLTVV.

This sequence joins TRBV2 and TRBJ2-2, with TRBD2 matching 11 bases. CDR3 size: 15 residues. Germline V gene lookup returns CDR1 SNHLY and CDR2 FYNNEI. Trimming took 6 bases from V and 4 from J; bases not matched to a gene: 4. CDR3 DNA sequence: TGTGCCAGCAGGACTAGCGGGATTTTCACCGGGGAGCTGTTTTTT. Its translation: CASRTSGIFTGELFF.

This rearrangement joins TRBV28 to TRBJ2-2; D gene uncertain. CDR1 MDHEN and CDR2 SYDVKM come from the germline V gene. The CDR3 runs 15 residues. Trimming took 4 bases from V and 2 from J, leaving 11 bases between them. CDR3 amino acids: CASSSRLANTGELFF. The CDR3 DNA reads TGTGCCAGCAGTTCCAGACTGGCAAACACCGGGGAGCTGTTTTTT.

This clone was observed a few times. The chain uses TRBV7-9 and TRBJ1-1, with a tentative D call TRBD1 (5 bases). The V end was cut by 4 bases, the J end by 5 bases, with 17 bases between. The CDR3 is 15 residues long. From germline, CDR1 is SEHNR and CDR2 FQNEAQ (reference sequence). CDR3 residues: CASSWGGRVGTEAFF. Here the CDR3 DNA reads TGTGCCAGCAGCTGGGGTGGCAGGGTAGGTACTGAAGCTTTCTTT.

CDR3 in amino acids: CASSLISAGILTEAFF. CDR3 bases: TGTGCCAGCAGCTTAATCAGTGCGGGGATTCTCACTGAAGCTTTCTTT. The chain combines TRBV7-8 with TRBJ1-1; D ambiguous. The CDR3 is made up of 16 amino acids. Trimming took 2 bases from V and 4 from J, leaving 17 bases between them. Germline V gene lookup returns CDR1 SGHVS and CDR2 FQNEAQ.

This rearrangement joins TRBV4-1 to TRBJ2-3; D unresolved. V dropped 0 bases and J dropped 3 bases, with 13 bases sitting between them. There are 16 residues in the CDR3. CDR1 and CDR2 from the germline V gene are MGHRA and YSYEKL. CDR3 sequence reads: CASSQEAVEFTDTQYF. In DNA, the CDR3 is TGCGCCAGCAGCCAAGAGGCGGTAGAATTTACAGATACGCAGTATTTT.

The chain is built from TRBV3-1 (or the pseudogene TRBV3-2) and TRBJ2-3; 11 bases align to TRBD2. The CDR3 extends over 16 amino acids. The junction had 3 bases not matched to a gene; V was cut back by 4 bases and J by 0 bases. In germline, CDR1 is LGHDT, CDR2 YNNKEL (reference sequence). CDR3 sequence reads: CASSPRTSGSTDTQYF. Here the CDR3 DNA reads TGTGCCAGCAGCCCGCGGACTAGCGGGAGCACAGATACGCAGTATTTT.

The chain couples TRBV9 to TRBJ2-1; 8 bases are shared with TRBD2. V gave up 3 bases and J gave up 0 bases; unmatched junction bases: 2. Germline V gene data show CDR1 as SGDLS and CDR2 as YYNGEE. The CDR3 loop spans 15 amino acids. The CDR3 bases are TGTGCCAGCAGCGGTGGGACTAGCTCCTACAATGAGCAGTTCTTC. It codes for CASSGGTSSYNEQFF. The full variable domain, completed using reference TRBV9 and TRBJ2-1, is DSGVTQTPKHLITATGQRVTLRCSPRSGDLSVYWYQQSLDQGLQFLIQYYNGEERAKGNILERFSAQQFPDLHSELNLSSLELGDSALYFCASSGGTSSYNEQFFGPGTRLTVL.

The V call is TRBV28, the J call TRBJ1-3; TRBD1 might be the D (6 bases). Trimming removed 6 bases at V and 8 bases at J, with 17 bases between. Germline values: CDR1 MDHEN, CDR2 SYDVKM. This CDR3 has 14 amino acids. CDR3 in amino acids: CASREQGLRDTIYF. DNA of the CDR3: TGTGCCAGCAGGGAACAGGGTTTAAGGGACACCATATATTTT.

This chain uses TRBV27 with TRBJ1-4, with D perhaps TRBD1 (6 bases). Germline V gives CDR1 MNHEY, CDR2 SMNVEV (reference sequence). The CDR3 contains 16 residues. Trimming removed 6 bases from V and 7 bases from J, with 21 bases in between. The CDR3 reads CASSESPGEGSEKLFF. The CDR3 nucleotides are TGTGCCAGCAGCGAGAGCCCAGGGGAGGGGAGTGAAAAACTGTTTTTT.

The gene calls are TRBV7-8 and TRBJ2-5, with 10 bases matching TRBD1. V lost 2 bases to trimming and J lost 4 bases; unmatched junction nucleotides: 1. Germline CDR1 is SGHVS and CDR2 is FQNEAQ. The CDR3 loop spans 14 amino acids. DNA for the CDR3: TGTGCCAGCAGCTTAAGGGACAGGGGAGAGACCCAGTACTTC. Translating gives CASSLRDRGETQYF.

This clone has only a few counts. The chain recombines TRBV7-2 with TRBJ1-1, with TRBD1 as a possible D gene (6 bases). Deletions cut 5 bases from V and 10 bases from J, with 17 bases between. CDR3 size: 13 residues. Germline CDR1 is SGHTA and CDR2 is FQGNSA. CDR3 sequence reads: CASSPTGTFVAFF. CDR3 DNA: TGTGCCAGCAGCCCTACAGGGACCTTCGTAGCTTTCTTT.

V and J are TRBV3-1 (or the pseudogene TRBV3-2) and TRBJ2-7; 9 positions match TRBD2. CDR3 size: 14 residues. Per the germline V gene, CDR1 is LGHDT and CDR2 is YNNKEL (reference sequence). With 0 bases clipped from V and 7 bases from J, the junction kept 4 bases outside the gene matches. The CDR3 DNA sequence: TGTGCCAGCAGCCAAGACGGACTAGCGAGGGAGCAGTACTTC. This gives the protein CASSQDGLAREQYF.

The genes are TRBV7-2 and TRBJ2-3, with a possible D match to TRBD2 (5 bases). This CDR3 spans 15 amino acids. Trimming took off 3 bases at V and 6 bases at J, with 16 bases between the two ends. Germline CDR1 and CDR2: SGHTA and FQGNSA. CDR3 region: CASSLLVGKRDTQYF. For the CDR3, the DNA is TGTGCCAGCAGCTTGCTGGTGGGCAAGCGGGATACGCAGTATTTT. The full variable domain, completed using reference TRBV7-2 and TRBJ2-3, is GAGVSQSPSNKVTEKGKDVELRCDPISGHTALYWYRQSLGQGLEFLIYFQGNSAPDKSGLPSDRFSAERTGGSVSTLTIQRTQQEDSAVYLCASSLLVGKRDTQYFGPGTRLTVL.

This clone was detected a few times. The rearrangement uses TRBV27 and TRBJ2-2; no definite D call. Trimming left V 0 bases short and J 1 base short, with 9 bases between. This CDR3 has 16 residues. Germline CDR1 and CDR2: MNHEY and SMNVEV (reference sequence). As DNA, the CDR3 is TGTGCCAGCAGTTTATCTGGCGGCCTGAACACCGGGGAGCTGTTTTTT. The encoded protein is CASSLSGGLNTGELFF.

This clone has a handful of counts. The chain uses TRBV7-9 and TRBJ2-2; D might be TRBD1 (6 bases). Germline assignment: CDR1 SEHNR and CDR2 FQNEAQ (reference sequence). The CDR3 runs 15 residues. V lost 5 bases and J lost 2, with 12 bases in between. The CDR3 DNA sequence: TGTGCCAGCAGCCCGGACAGACTTAACACCGGGGAGCTGTTTTTT. This codes for CASSPDRLNTGELFF. The full variable domain, in which reference TRBV7-9 and TRBJ2-2 provide the parts outside the CDR3, is DTGVSQNPRHKITKRGQNVTFRCDPISEHNRLYWYRQTLGQGPEFLTYFQNEAQLEKSRLLSDRFSAERPKGSFSTLEIQRTEQGDSAMYLCASSPDRLNTGELFFGEGSRLTVL.

The V gene is TRBV29-1, the J gene TRBJ2-5; 8 bases are a match to TRBD2. The CDR3 has 14 residues. CDR1 and CDR2 from the germline V gene are SQVTM and ANQGSEA. V gave up 5 bases and J gave up 2 bases; unmatched junction bases: 7. Here the CDR3 DNA reads TGCAGCGTTCTCCCGGGGGGGGCACAAGAGACCCAGTACTTC. It is translated as CSVLPGGAQETQYF.